A selection of T cell receptor beta chains follows, all from one sample in a study of blood T cell repertoires in COVID-19. The assay was immunoSEQ multiplex PCR, and TCRdb's table has in-frame clones only and misses some. This sample yields some 270,000 clones, of which 86% are seen a single time; roughly 6.2% belongs to the top ten. The sequenced sample was peripheral blood. The receptors derive from a woman of 80 years or more with COVID-19, enrolled during active disease. CDR3s include the opening cysteine and the closing phenylalanine or tryptophan.

TRBV4-1 CASSHPERGGYTF
TRBV5-1 CASSLAAGSGANVLTF
TRBV7-3 CASSLNGADTQYF
TRBV6-5 CASSPSTTEAYGYTF
TRBV5-6 CASSLTKGLRRYEQYF
TRBV28 CASRRGLGGGGYTF
TRBV16 CASSPTQGGPQHF
TRBV10-3 CATGGGGEVGYTF
TRBV3-1/TRBV3-2 CASSQGVGGYTF
TRBV5-6 CASSLFPGGTNSPLHF
TRBV30 CAWAGQRGYEQYF
TRBV3-1/TRBV3-2 CASSQAIGTFYGYTF
TRBV28 CASSSPGQGARTEAFF
TRBV29-1 CSVATGASNQPQHF
TRBV3-1/TRBV3-2 CASSQELRGGGDTQYF
TRBV30 CAWKQSYEQYF
TRBV7-2 CASSLLTGRNSPLHF
TRBV7-9 CASSPSIRDGTEAFF
TRBV5-6 CASSEAGFEETQYF
TRBV21-1 CASSPAGRVYGYTF
TRBV28 CASSGTGIGTEAFF